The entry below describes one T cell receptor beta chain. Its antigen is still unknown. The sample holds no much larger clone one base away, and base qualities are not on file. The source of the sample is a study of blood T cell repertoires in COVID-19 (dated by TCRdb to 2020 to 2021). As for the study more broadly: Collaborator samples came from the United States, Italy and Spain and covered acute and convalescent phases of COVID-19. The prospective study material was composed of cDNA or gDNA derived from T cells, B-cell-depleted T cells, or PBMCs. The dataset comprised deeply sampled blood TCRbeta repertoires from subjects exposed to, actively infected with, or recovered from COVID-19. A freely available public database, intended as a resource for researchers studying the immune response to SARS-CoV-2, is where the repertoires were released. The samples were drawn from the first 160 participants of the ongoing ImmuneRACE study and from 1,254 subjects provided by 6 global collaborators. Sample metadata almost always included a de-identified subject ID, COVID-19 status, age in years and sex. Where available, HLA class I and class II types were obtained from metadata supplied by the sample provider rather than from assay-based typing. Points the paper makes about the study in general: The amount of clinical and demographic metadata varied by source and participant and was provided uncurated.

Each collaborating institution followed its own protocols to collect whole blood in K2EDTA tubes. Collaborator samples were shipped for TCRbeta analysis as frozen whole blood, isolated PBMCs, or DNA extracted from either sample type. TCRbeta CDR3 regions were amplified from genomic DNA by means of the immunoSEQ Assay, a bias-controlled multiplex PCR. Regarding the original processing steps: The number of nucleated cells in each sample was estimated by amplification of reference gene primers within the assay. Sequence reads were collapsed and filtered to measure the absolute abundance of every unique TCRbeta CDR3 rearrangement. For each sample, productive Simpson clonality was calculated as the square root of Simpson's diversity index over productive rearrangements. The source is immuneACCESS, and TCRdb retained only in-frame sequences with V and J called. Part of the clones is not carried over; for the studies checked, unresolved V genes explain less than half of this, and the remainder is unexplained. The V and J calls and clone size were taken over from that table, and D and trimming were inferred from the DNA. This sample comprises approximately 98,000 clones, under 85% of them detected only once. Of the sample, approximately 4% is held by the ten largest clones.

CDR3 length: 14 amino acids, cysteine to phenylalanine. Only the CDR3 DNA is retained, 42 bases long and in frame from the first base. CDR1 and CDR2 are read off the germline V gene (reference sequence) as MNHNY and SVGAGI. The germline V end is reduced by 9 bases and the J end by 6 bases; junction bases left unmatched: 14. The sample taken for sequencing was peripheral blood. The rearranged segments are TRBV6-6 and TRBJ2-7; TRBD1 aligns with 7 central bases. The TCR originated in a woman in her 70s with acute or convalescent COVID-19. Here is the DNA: TGTGCCAGTGAACCGGGACAGTCTACGTCCGAGCAGTACTTC. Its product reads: CASEPGQSTSEQYF.